The clone carrying this TCR beta chain showed up just a few times. The sample originates from a study of blood T cell repertoires in COVID-19. Study-wide context: Both acute and convalescent COVID-19 samples were obtained from the United States, Italy and Spain. In each case, the material was cDNA or gDNA derived from T cells, B-cell-depleted T cells, or PBMCs.

One Seattle source followed patients from active infection through their disease course. Original processing methods: Estimation of nucleated cell counts relied on the amplification of reference gene primers. Assay used: immunoSEQ multiplex PCR; TCRdb lists only in-frame clones, some missing. D and trimming were read from the DNA, whereas the V and J calls and clone size are those reported in that table. The sample includes under 200,000 clones, 82% of them seen just once. V dropped 2 bases and J dropped 2 bases, with 13 bases sitting between them. The CDR3 covers 16 residues. The germline V gene has CDR1 MNHEY and CDR2 SVGEGT.

This receptor was obtained from a woman aged 55-70 years with COVID-19, enrolled during active disease. V gene TRBV6-2 or TRBV6-3 combines with J gene TRBJ1-3; D is unclear. Material: peripheral blood. The CDR3 sequence is CASSYHKNSAGNTIYF. CDR3 in DNA: TGTGCCAGCAGTTACCATAAAAACTCGGCTGGAAACACCATATATTTT.